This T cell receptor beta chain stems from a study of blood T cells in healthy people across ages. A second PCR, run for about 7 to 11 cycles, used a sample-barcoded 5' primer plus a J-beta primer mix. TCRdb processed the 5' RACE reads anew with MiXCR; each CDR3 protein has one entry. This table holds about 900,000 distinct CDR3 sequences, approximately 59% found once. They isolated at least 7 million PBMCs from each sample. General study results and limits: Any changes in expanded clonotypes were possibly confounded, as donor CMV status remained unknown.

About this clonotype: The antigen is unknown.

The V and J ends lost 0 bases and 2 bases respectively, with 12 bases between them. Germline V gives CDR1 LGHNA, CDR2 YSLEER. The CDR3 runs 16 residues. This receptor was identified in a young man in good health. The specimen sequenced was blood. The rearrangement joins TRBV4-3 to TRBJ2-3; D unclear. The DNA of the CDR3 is TGCGCCAGCAGCCAAGATCCGGCTCCCTCCACAGATACGCAGTATTTT. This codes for CASSQDPAPSTDTQYF.